Below are 14 T cell receptor beta chains sequenced from a single sample in a study of T cell repertoires in cytomegalovirus infection. These receptors' antigens are unknown. One entry per CDR3 protein, called by TCRdb with MiXCR from the reads. The table has around 900,000 distinct CDR3 sequences, approximately 31% seen once; the top ten hold roughly an eighth. Sequenced material: cultured CD8+ T cells from PBMCs, taken from culture after CMV antigen stimulation. The receptors were gathered from a human donor in good health (CMV status not recorded). Some clones in this sample may be carry-over from other donors' samples.

The CDR3 coding sequence is TGTGCCAGCAGTTACTTTGGGACTAGCGGCCATGAGCAGTTCTTC. Protein: CASSYFGTSGHEQFF. This rearrangement joins TRBV6-2 or TRBV6-3 to TRBJ2-1; 11 nucleotides line up with TRBD2. Germline trimming cut 1 base from V and 8 bases from J; bases unmatched to any gene: 4. The CDR3 spans 15 residues. Germline V gene sequence: CDR1 MNHEY, CDR2 SVGEGT.

This clonotype has a handful of counts. The chain is built from TRBV2 and TRBJ1-2, with 7 bases lining up with TRBD1. Germline V gene data show CDR1 as SNHLY and CDR2 as FYNNEI. V lost 8 bases, J lost 8 bases, and 8 bases stayed unmatched. CDR3 length: 12 residues. CDR3 sequence reads: CASWTGAKGYTF. CDR3 nucleotide sequence: TGTGCCAGCTGGACAGGCGCTAAGGGCTACACCTTC.

There are many counts of this clonotype. The chain combines TRBV7-3 with TRBJ2-1, with D perhaps assigned TRBD1 or TRBD2 (5 bases each). Germline loops: CDR1 SGHTA, CDR2 FQGTGA. Trimming removed 3 bases from V and 10 bases from J, with 7 bases in between. This CDR3 has 11 residues. CDR3 sequence: CASSFGTEQFF. CDR3 bases: TGTGCCAGCAGCTTCGGGACGGAGCAGTTCTTC.

The genes are TRBV29-1 and TRBJ2-2; the D is unclear. The CDR3 runs 11 residues. Germline V gene sequence: CDR1 SQVTM, CDR2 ANQGSEA. The germline V and J ends were trimmed by 3 bases and 13 bases, with 12 bases remaining between them. This chain's CDR3 is CSVDLREGLFF. The CDR3 DNA sequence: TGCAGCGTTGACCTAAGAGAAGGGCTGTTTTTT.

This clonotype appeared many times. The V and J genes are TRBV7-9 and TRBJ1-1, with 8 bases identical to TRBD1. The CDR3 is 16 amino acids. Germline CDR1 SEHNR, CDR2 FQNEAQ (reference sequence). The V gene end was trimmed by 1 base and the J gene end by 0 bases; junction bases not matched to a gene: 4. CDR3 coding DNA: TGTGCCAGCAGCTTAGGGGGACAGGTCGTGAACACTGAAGCTTTCTTT. Translating gives CASSLGGQVVNTEAFF.

This clonotype was seen more than once but under ten times. This chain connects TRBV7-9 to TRBJ2-4; 7 positions agree with TRBD1. This CDR3 is built from 17 residues. Germline V CDR1 and CDR2: SEHNR, FQNEAQ (reference sequence). With V trimmed by 5 bases and J by 0 bases, 10 bases remained unmatched. In DNA, the CDR3 is TGTGCCAGCAGCAGCCCGGGACAGAACTTAGCCAAAAACATTCAGTACTTC. Translated, it gives CASSSPGQNLAKNIQYF.

This clonotype was picked up many times. CDR3 in DNA: TGTGCCAGCAGCTTAGTTCCGGGGGGAGCGCGTCGGAGTGAGCAGTTCTTC. This codes for CASSLVPGGARRSEQFF. The rearrangement uses TRBV7-2 and TRBJ2-1; 7 nucleotides match TRBD2. V shed 1 base, J shed 9 bases, and the junction held 15 bases outside the gene matches. The CDR3 has 17 residues. CDR1 SGHTA and CDR2 FQGNSA come from the germline V gene. Together with reference TRBV7-2 and TRBJ2-1, the CDR3 gives the full variable domain: GAGVSQSPSNKVTEKGKDVELRCDPISGHTALYWYRQSLGQGLEFLIYFQGNSAPDKSGLPSDRFSAERTGGSVSTLTIQRTQQEDSAVYLCASSLVPGGARRSEQFFGPGTRLTVL.

This chain's CDR3 is CASSLATTSTDTQYF. The CDR3 coding sequence is TGTGCCAGCAGCTTAGCCACAACTAGCACAGATACGCAGTATTTT. The chain uses TRBV7-8 and TRBJ2-3; no definite D call. V gave up 0 bases and J gave up 0 bases, with 7 bases separating them. This CDR3 has 15 residues. Per the germline V gene, CDR1 is SGHVS and CDR2 is FQNEAQ.

This chain joins TRBV12-3 or TRBV12-4 and TRBJ2-7; D perhaps matches TRBD2 (5 bases). Trimming stripped 3 bases from V and 5 bases from J, with 8 bases between. The CDR3 covers 12 residues. CDR3 in DNA: TGTGCCAGCAGTTTCGGAGGAAACGAGCAGTACGTC. Its protein is CASSFGGNEQYV.

The chain is built from TRBV9 and TRBJ2-3; TRBD2 aligns across 12 bases. This CDR3 has 17 amino acids. Germline values: CDR1 SGDLS, CDR2 YYNGEE. V shed 2 bases and J 2 bases; nucleotides not matched to a gene: 6. The CDR3 here is CASSVKGLAGPTDTQYF. CDR3 bases: TGTGCCAGCAGCGTGAAAGGACTAGCGGGGCCCACAGATACGCAGTATTTT.

The chain employs TRBV19 and TRBJ1-1, with D perhaps TRBD1 (6 bases). Germline V gene data show CDR1 as LNHDA and CDR2 as SQIVND (reference sequence). This CDR3 region has 14 residues. V was pared by 9 bases and J by 4 bases, with 18 bases between. The CDR3 sequence: CASRWGGASTEAFF. The CDR3 region has the DNA TGTGCCAGCCGCTGGGGGGGGGCGAGCACTGAAGCTTTCTTT. The full variable domain, in which reference TRBV19 and TRBJ1-1 provide the parts outside the CDR3, is DGGITQSPKYLFRKEGQNVTLSCEQNLNHDAMYWYRQDPGQGLRLIYYSQIVNDFQKGDIAEGYSVSREKKESFPLTVTSAQKNPTAFYLCASRWGGASTEAFFGQGTRLTVV.

This clonotype appeared many times. V and J are TRBV2 and TRBJ2-1; 10 bases are a match to TRBD1. The trim removed 3 bases at V and 4 bases at J, leaving 3 bases unmatched. The CDR3 spans 15 residues. The germline V gene has CDR1 SNHLY and CDR2 FYNNEI. The CDR3 region is CASSEGTGAYNEQFF. The CDR3 bases are TGTGCCAGCAGTGAGGGGACAGGGGCGTACAATGAGCAGTTCTTC.

This clonotype was detected a few times. The junction does not match germline at one end; this may be a read error. V is TRBV7-9 and J is TRBJ2-7, with TRBD1 identical over 12 bases. The V gene's germline CDR1 is SEHNR and CDR2 FQNEAQ (reference sequence). This CDR3 has 12 residues. CDR3 sequence: CASGRPGTGGSF. In nucleotides, the CDR3 is TGTGCCAGCGGACGACCCGGGACAGGGGGCTCCTTC.

For this clonotype: Possible read error: a much larger clone is one base away. The V and J genes are TRBV7-6 and TRBJ2-5, with D maybe TRBD1 (5 bases). The CDR3 consists of 15 residues. The germline CDR1 and CDR2 sequences are SGHVS and FNYEAQ. CDR3 nucleotide sequence: TGTGTCAGCAGGGTGCTTGTCAGGGACCAAGAGACCCAGTACTTC. Its translation: CVSRVLVRDQETQYF.